The present T cell receptor beta chain was sequenced within a study of T cell responses to AZD1222 COVID-19 vaccine. The CDR3 is 14 amino acids. The germline V and J ends were trimmed by 1 base and 2 bases, with 6 bases remaining between them. Looked up from germline, CDR1 is MGHDK and CDR2 is SYGVNS. Method: immunoSEQ multiplex PCR; TCRdb's copy keeps in-frame clones and lacks some. The sample lists over 110,000 clones, about 87% occurring once. Source: peripheral blood, taken on day 0 of AZD1222 vaccination. The TCR originated in an adult in good health. V usage is TRBV25-1 and J usage is TRBJ1-3; D remains unclear. The CDR3 region has the DNA TGTGCCAGCAGTGAATCAGGTGCTGGAAACACCATATATTTT. Translating it yields CASSESGAGNTIYF.